Below are 25 T cell receptor beta chains sequenced from a single sample in a study of spatial heterogeneity in lung cancer. The study, taken as a whole, reports: The study found that expanded intratumoral alpha and beta TCR counts tracked tumor mutation counts.

Antigens of these TCRs are unknown. Time point defined: sample taken at primary tumor resection. MiXCR, run by TCRdb on the 5' RACE reads, gives a single entry per CDR3 protein. The sample lists 5,700 or so distinct CDR3 sequences; around 8.3% were seen once. Material: lung tumor tissue, obtained at surgery. The receptor source for this set is a female donor with early-stage non-small cell lung cancer.

Only a few counts were recorded for this clonotype. This beta chain is a stray read from a library made for alpha chains; its abundance is not meaningful. This rearrangement joins TRBV6-1 to TRBJ1-5; no clear D. V was clipped by 1 base and J by 6 bases, with 13 bases between them. The CDR3 extends over 15 amino acids. Germline V gene data show CDR1 as MNHNS and CDR2 as SASEGT. For the CDR3, the DNA is TGTGCCAGCAGTGAAGTTTTCGGGAGAGGTCAGCCCCAGCATTTT. It specifies CASSEVFGRGQPQHF.

This clonotype has a count of ten or more. Little can be read into the size of this beta chain, an off-target read in a library designed for alpha chains. The chain couples TRBV12-3 or TRBV12-4 to TRBJ1-4; 8 bases line up with TRBD1. This CDR3 has 13 residues. V was pared by 5 bases and J by 5 bases, with 1 base of the junction left unmatched. DNA of the CDR3: TGTGCCAGCAGTCGGGACAGGAATGAAAAACTGTTTTTT. Translation gives CASSRDRNEKLFF.

This clonotype is judged hyperexpanded. The library was built for alpha chains, so this beta chain is an off-target read and its size means little. J is TRBJ2-7 and V is TRBV7-2, with 13 nucleotides matching TRBD2. This CDR3 comprises 15 residues. The germline gives CDR1 SGHTA, CDR2 FQGNSA. V gave up 4 bases and J gave up 7 bases; unmatched junction bases: 7. The CDR3 region is CASSSGLAGVGEQYF. CDR3 DNA: TGTGCCAGCAGCTCAGGACTAGCGGGAGTGGGGGAGCAGTACTTC.

This clonotype was counted only a few times. The library was designed around alpha chains, so this beta chain is a stray read whose abundance carries little weight. This chain uses TRBV5-1 with TRBJ2-1; D uncertain. V was trimmed by 3 bases and J by 6 bases, leaving 13 bases between them. The CDR3 sequence is 14 residues long. The germline CDR1 and CDR2 sequences are SGHRS and YFSETQ. CDR3 DNA sequence: TGCGCCAGCAGCTGGCAACCCCTGGGCAATGAGCAGTTCTTC. Residues: CASSWQPLGNEQFF. Full variable domain (rest looked up from reference TRBV5-1 and TRBJ2-1): KAGVTQTPRYLIKTRGQQVTLSCSPISGHRSVSWYQQTPGQGLQFLFEYFSETQRNKGNFPGRFSGRQFSNSRSEMNVSTLELGDSALYLCASSWQPLGNEQFFGPGTRLTVL.

This clonotype showed up many times. This beta chain was picked up by a library intended for alpha chains and is off target, so its count carries little meaning. Written as DNA, the CDR3 is TGCGCCAGCAGCCCGCAGGGCAGTCCAGATACGCAGTATTTT. Protein sequence: CASSPQGSPDTQYF. The V gene is TRBV5-1, the J gene TRBJ2-3, with D tentatively TRBD1 (5 bases). This CDR3 has 14 residues. Trimming stripped 4 bases from V and 4 bases from J, with 13 bases between. The germline V gene encodes CDR1 SGHRS and CDR2 YFSETQ.

This clonotype is termed medium-sized. With the library built for alpha chains, this beta chain is off target and its frequency is not meaningful. V usage is TRBV24-1 and J usage is TRBJ2-1, with TRBD1 matching 8 bases. With V trimmed by 4 bases and J by 4 bases, 8 bases remained unmatched. The CDR3 consists of 16 residues. Germline-derived CDR1 and CDR2 are KGHDR and SFDVKD. This CDR3 reads CATSEAGTGEYNEQFF. CDR3 in DNA: TGTGCCACCAGTGAGGCCGGGACAGGAGAATACAATGAGCAGTTCTTC.

Within the sample, this clonotype is medium-sized (0.01 to 0.1%). The library was built for alpha chains, so this beta chain is an off-target read and its size means little. This chain links TRBV20-1 with TRBJ2-1; 10 bases are shared with TRBD2. Germline V gene sequence: CDR1 DFQATT, CDR2 SNEGSKA (reference sequence). The CDR3 totals 14 residues. V trimming: 6 bases; J trimming: 3 bases; junction bases outside the gene matches: 5. The CDR3 sequence is CSAQLAGVYNEQFF. The CDR3 DNA follows: TGCAGTGCGCAGCTAGCGGGAGTCTACAATGAGCAGTTCTTC.

This clonotype rates as medium-sized (0.01 to 0.1%). This beta chain represents an off-target read in a library built for alpha chains; its size is of limited meaning. The rearrangement links TRBV21-1 to TRBJ2-3; the D call in the table, TRBD1, was not verified against the DNA. TRBV21-1 is annotated as a pseudogene. This CDR3 has 15 amino acids. The CDR3 loop is CASSKEQGRTDTQYF. DNA of the CDR3: TGTGCCAGCAGCAAAGAACAGGGGAGAACAGATACGCAGTATTTT.

This clonotype was counted ten times or more. A library prepared for alpha chains yielded this beta chain as an off-target read; its size is of little meaning. The genes are TRBV30 and TRBJ2-2; maybe TRBD1 (5 bases). Germline V lookup: CDR1 GTSNPN, CDR2 SVGIG (reference sequence). CDR3 length: 15 amino acids. Deletions cut 4 bases from V and 0 bases from J, with 12 bases between. For the CDR3, the DNA is TGTGCCTGGATGGCAGGGCGAGCGAACACCGGGGAGCTGTTTTTT. Translated, it gives CAWMAGRANTGELFF.

This clonotype was recorded many times. The size of this beta chain means little, since it is a stray read in a library made for alpha chains. This chain uses TRBV7-8 with TRBJ2-5; D not certain. CDR1 is SGHVS, CDR2 FQNEAQ, per germline. Trimming pared 5 bases from V and 5 bases from J, leaving 18 bases between. This CDR3 is built from 15 residues. Written as DNA, the CDR3 is TGTGCCAGCAGCCCTAAAGACCCCCCCTGGGAGACCCAGTACTTC. The encoded protein is CASSPKDPPWETQYF.

This clonotype was recorded many times. This beta chain is off target for a library built for alpha chains, so its abundance means little. This rearrangement joins TRBV20-1 to TRBJ2-1, with 8 bases lining up with TRBD2. The CDR3 has 15 amino acids. V trimming: 0 bases; J trimming: 7 bases; junction bases outside the gene matches: 8. The germline gives CDR1 DFQATT, CDR2 SNEGSKA (reference sequence). This CDR3 is CSAREAGRAGNEQFF. CDR3 sequence (DNA): TGCAGTGCTAGAGAGGCCGGGAGGGCCGGAAATGAGCAGTTCTTC.

This clonotype was counted many times. A library prepared for alpha chains yielded this beta chain as an off-target read; its size is of little meaning. The chain is built from TRBV20-1 and TRBJ1-5, with 9 bases aligning to TRBD1. Trimming took 4 bases from V and 0 from J; bases not matched to a gene: 7. The CDR3 totals 16 residues. Germline CDR1 and CDR2: DFQATT and SNEGSKA (reference sequence). The CDR3 reads CSANKDRGNSNQPQHF. The CDR3 nucleotides are TGCAGTGCTAATAAGGACAGGGGAAATAGCAATCAGCCCCAGCATTTT.

Many counts were recorded for this clonotype. This beta chain lies outside the target of a library built for alpha chains; its clone size means little. The CDR3 here is CASSKGVGQPQHF. In DNA, the CDR3 is TGTGCCAGCAGTAAAGGGGTTGGTCAGCCCCAGCATTTT. The J gene is TRBJ1-5, the V gene TRBV7-9; weak D call: TRBD1 (5 bases). The V end lost 6 bases, the J end lost 6 bases, and 12 bases lay between the germline ends. Germline V lookup: CDR1 SEHNR, CDR2 FQNEAQ (reference sequence). The CDR3 loop spans 13 amino acids.

By share, this clonotype counts as medium-sized. The library was built for alpha chains, so this beta chain is an off-target read and its size means little. The rearrangement joins TRBV3-1 to TRBJ2-6, with 10 bases lining up with TRBD1. The germline V gene has CDR1 LGHDT and CDR2 YNNKEL (reference sequence). The CDR3 extends over 18 amino acids. The junction had 9 bases not matched to a gene; V was cut back by 4 bases and J by 3 bases. For the CDR3, the DNA is TGTGCCAGCAGCCGAGTGACAGGGGGCATTAATGGGGCCAACGTCCTGACTTTC. Translation: CASSRVTGGINGANVLTF. Combining the CDR3 with reference TRBV3-1 and TRBJ2-6 gives the whole variable domain DTAVSQTPKYLVTQMGNDKSIKCEQNLGHDTMYWYKQDSKKFLKIMFSYNNKELIINETVPNRFSPKSPDKAHLNLHINSLELGDSAVYFCASSRVTGGINGANVLTFGAGSRLTVL.

This clonotype was counted at least ten times. This beta chain is an off-target read within a library intended for alpha chains, so its frequency means little. The chain joins TRBV20-1 to TRBJ2-5; TRBD2 matches 12 bases. The germline gives CDR1 DFQATT, CDR2 SNEGSKA (reference sequence). This CDR3 region has 15 residues. With V trimmed by 3 bases and J by 4 bases, 6 bases remained unmatched. This chain's CDR3 is CSASTSGRRGETQYF. CDR3 DNA sequence: TGCAGTGCTAGCACTAGCGGGAGGCGAGGAGAGACCCAGTACTTC.

At least ten counts were recorded for this clonotype. Little can be read into the size of this beta chain, an off-target read in a library designed for alpha chains. This chain connects TRBV25-1 to TRBJ2-5; D remains unclear. Germline V gene sequence: CDR1 MGHDK, CDR2 SYGVNS. The CDR3 runs to 13 residues. V was pared by 4 bases and J by 3 bases, with 9 bases between. The DNA of the CDR3 is TGTGCCAGCAGTGTGCCGGCCAAAGAGACCCAGTACTTC. Translating it yields CASSVPAKETQYF.

This clonotype was recorded at least ten times. This beta chain is an unintended read in a library built for alpha chains; its size means little. The chain joins TRBV7-8 to TRBJ2-7; the D gene is possibly TRBD2 (5 bases). V lost 5 bases and J lost 6, with 17 bases in between. This CDR3 is 14 amino acids long. CDR1 and CDR2 (germline): SGHVS, FQNEAQ. The CDR3 nucleotides are TGTGCCAGCAGCCCGAGCGGCCCCTCCGGCGAGCAGTACTTC. The encoded protein is CASSPSGPSGEQYF.

This clonotype was detected ten times or more. This beta chain slipped into a library made for alpha chains as a stray read, so its size is not meaningful. The rearrangement links TRBV10-3 to TRBJ1-1; tentatively, D is TRBD1 (6 bases). The length of the CDR3 is 13 residues. Germline V gene sequence: CDR1 ENHRY, CDR2 SYGVKD. V dropped 6 bases and J dropped 4 bases, with 12 bases sitting between them. In nucleotides, the CDR3 is TGTGCCATCAGGAAGGACAGCGGCACTGAAGCTTTCTTT. It is translated as CAIRKDSGTEAFF.

Ten or more counts support this clonotype. This beta chain represents an off-target read in a library built for alpha chains; its size is of limited meaning. This chain links TRBV6-2 or TRBV6-3 with TRBJ2-2, with unresolved D. Germline loops: CDR1 MNHEY, CDR2 SVGEGT. V was cut by 2 bases and J by 4 bases, with 11 bases left in between. This CDR3 has 15 residues. CDR3 nucleotide sequence: TGTGCCAGCAGTTACCCCACCTTTGGCACCGGGGAGCTGTTTTTT. Its protein is CASSYPTFGTGELFF.

The sample holds many counts of this clonotype. Within a library made for alpha chains, this beta chain is off target, and its count is uninformative. The CDR3 coding sequence is TGTGCCAGCAGCAAAGCGGGGCTTGCGGCGGGGATCAAAAACATTCAGTACTTC. Residues: CASSKAGLAAGIKNIQYF. The chain combines TRBV21-1 with TRBJ2-4; the D segment call TRBD2 is taken from the table without a DNA check. TRBV21-1 represents a pseudogene. This CDR3 is built from 18 residues.

With respect to this clonotype: For a library built for alpha chains, this beta chain is a stray read; little rests on its size. CDR3 nucleotide sequence: TGTGCCAGCAGCCCCCGGGCCATGAACACTGAAGCTTTCTTT. Translated: CASSPRAMNTEAFF. The chain recombines TRBV4-2 with TRBJ1-1; D gene ambiguous. The CDR3 is 14 amino acids. Trimming stripped 4 bases from V and 0 bases from J, with 9 bases between. Germline values: CDR1 LGHNA, CDR2 YNFKEQ.

This clonotype was recorded many times. A library made for alpha chains picked up this beta chain off target, so its size means little. CDR3 DNA: TGCAGTGCTAGACGGACCCCCGCGGGGGGCCAGGATACGCAGTATTTT. This gives the protein CSARRTPAGGQDTQYF. The J gene is TRBJ2-3, the V gene TRBV20-1, with 8 nucleotides matching TRBD2. Germline assignment: CDR1 DFQATT and CDR2 SNEGSKA (reference sequence). The CDR3 covers 16 residues. Trimming took 2 bases from V and 6 from J; bases not matched to a gene: 13.

Judged by abundance, this clonotype is medium-sized. This beta chain came through as a stray read in a library set up for alpha chains, and its size says little. This chain links TRBV12-3 or TRBV12-4 with TRBJ2-7, with TRBD1 as a possible D gene (6 bases). V lost 8 bases and J 0 bases, leaving 14 bases between the germline ends. The CDR3 covers 14 residues. CDR3 in DNA: TGTGCCAGCCGGGGAGACAGGCACTCCTACGAGCAGTACTTC. Its translation: CASRGDRHSYEQYF.

This clonotype is medium-sized in the sample. Since it is a stray read in a library aimed at alpha chains, this beta chain has a size that is not meaningful. The chain couples TRBV4-3 to TRBJ2-5; TRBD1 agrees at 8 bases. This CDR3 spans 17 amino acids. The J segment lost 4 bases and the V segment lost 0 bases, leaving 10 bases of the junction unmatched. Looked up from germline, CDR1 is LGHNA and CDR2 is YSLEER. The CDR3 here is CASSQDPPGGLRETQYF. CDR3 DNA sequence: TGCGCCAGCAGCCAAGATCCGCCAGGGGGCTTAAGAGAGACCCAGTACTTC.

This clonotype occurred many times. For a library built for alpha chains, this beta chain is a stray read; little rests on its size. The chain combines TRBV7-8 with TRBJ2-2; 10 positions match TRBD2. Germline assignment: CDR1 SGHVS and CDR2 FQNEAQ. CDR3 length: 15 amino acids. The ends lost 5 bases at V and 6 bases at J; junction bases unmatched: 6. The CDR3 loop is CASSRSGGAAGELFF. The CDR3 DNA follows: TGTGCCAGCAGCCGCAGCGGGGGGGCCGCCGGGGAGCTGTTTTTT.